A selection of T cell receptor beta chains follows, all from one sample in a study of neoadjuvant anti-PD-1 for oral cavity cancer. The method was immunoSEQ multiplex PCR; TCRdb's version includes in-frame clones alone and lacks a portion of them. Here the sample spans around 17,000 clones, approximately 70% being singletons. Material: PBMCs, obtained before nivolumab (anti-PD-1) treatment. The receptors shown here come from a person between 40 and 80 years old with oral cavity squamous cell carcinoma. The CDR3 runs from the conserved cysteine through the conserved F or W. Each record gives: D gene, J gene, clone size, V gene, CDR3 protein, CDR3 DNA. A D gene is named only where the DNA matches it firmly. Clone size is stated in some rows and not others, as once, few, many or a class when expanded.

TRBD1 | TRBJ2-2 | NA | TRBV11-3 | CASSIGQGAGELFF | TGTGCCAGCAGCATCGGACAGGGGGCCGGGGAGCTGTTTTTT
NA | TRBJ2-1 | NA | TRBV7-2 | CASSSPNYYEQFF | TGTGCCAGCAGTTCGCCCAATTACTATGAGCAGTTCTTC
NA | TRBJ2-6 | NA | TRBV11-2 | CASSLVPGANVLTF | TGTGCCAGCAGCTTAGTACCTGGGGCCAACGTCCTGACTTTC
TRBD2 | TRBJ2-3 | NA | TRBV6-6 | CASMRLAGADTQYF | TGTGCCAGCATGAGGCTAGCGGGAGCAGATACGCAGTATTTT
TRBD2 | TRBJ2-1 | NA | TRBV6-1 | CASSEAYWTTSGSYNEQFF | TGTGCCAGCAGTGAAGCGTACTGGACGACTAGCGGGAGTTACAATGAGCAGTTCTTC
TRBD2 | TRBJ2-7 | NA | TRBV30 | CAWRLKGEGPEQYF | TGTGCCTGGAGGCTAAAAGGGGAGGGACCCGAGCAGTACTTC
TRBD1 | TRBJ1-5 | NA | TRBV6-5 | CASSRTWDRDQPQHF | TGTGCCAGCAGTCGAACATGGGACAGGGATCAGCCCCAGCATTTT
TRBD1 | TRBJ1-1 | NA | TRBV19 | CASSQNPGQGSTEAFF | TGTGCCAGTAGCCAAAACCCGGGACAGGGAAGCACTGAAGCTTTCTTT
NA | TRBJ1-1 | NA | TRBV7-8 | CASSLEVGLITEAFF | TGTGCCAGCAGCTTAGAGGTGGGGCTAATCACTGAAGCTTTCTTT
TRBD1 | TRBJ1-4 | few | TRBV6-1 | CASSRGPTNEKLFF | TGTGCCAGCAGCAGGGGGCCGACTAATGAAAAACTGTTTTTT
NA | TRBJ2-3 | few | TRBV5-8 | CASSRQYTDTQYF | TGTGCCAGCAGCCGCCAATACACAGATACGCAGTATTTT
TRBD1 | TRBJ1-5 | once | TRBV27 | CASSLTGPGNQPQHF | TGTGCCAGCTCTTTGACAGGGCCGGGCAATCAGCCCCAGCATTTT
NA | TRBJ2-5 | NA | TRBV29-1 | CSVGGETGETQYF | TGCAGCGTTGGCGGGGAGACCGGGGAGACCCAGTACTTC
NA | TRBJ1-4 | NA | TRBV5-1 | CASSLQGGFSTNEKLFF | TGCGCCAGCAGCTTGCAAGGGGGATTTTCGACTAATGAAAAACTGTTTTTT